This T cell receptor (beta chain) was obtained from a study of radiation and T cells in renal cell carcinoma. Overall study findings and caveats: In blood, top tumor clones expanded by 2 weeks, shrinking by 4. Pretreatment tumor biopsies were lacking, so baseline clonotypes are unknown.

The time point was: blood 4 weeks post-SBRT, at nephrectomy. Indicated treatment: 15 Gy SBRT to primary tumor, nephrectomy 4 weeks later. Nephrectomy followed 15 Gy stereotactic body radiation by 4 weeks. Clear cell pathology was present in this patient's renal cell carcinoma. The germline gives CDR1 MNHEY, CDR2 SMNVEV (reference sequence). V lost 1 base and J 7 bases, leaving 16 bases between the germline ends. The CDR3 is 16 residues long. This table comes from immunoSEQ multiplex PCR, and its TCRdb copy is limited to in-frame clones, with some not included. This sample yields just over 95,000 clones, of which about 79% are seen a single time; approximately 7.8% belongs to the top ten. As regards this clone: Antigen: not known.

The receptor comes from a man aged 55 to 70 with renal cell carcinoma. This sample comprised blood, obtained from a patient whose treatment included radiotherapy and nephrectomy. The chain combines TRBV27 with TRBJ1-4; D is perhaps TRBD1 (5 bases). The CDR3 is CASSLYGFGAGEKLFF. The CDR3 nucleotides are TGTGCCAGCAGTTTATATGGGTTCGGGGCGGGTGAAAAACTGTTTTTT.